These 12 T cell receptor beta chains came from one sample sequenced in a study of cytomegalovirus exposure and HLA in healthy donors. Assay: immunoSEQ multiplex PCR; the TCRdb copy retains only in-frame clones and omits some. The sample carries about 56,000 clones, 93% recorded once. Material for sequencing was PBMCs. The receptors originated from a woman under 30 in good health and CMV-seropositive.

The rearrangement uses TRBV27 and TRBJ2-2, with 10 bases aligning to TRBD2. The CDR3 is made up of 18 amino acids. V trimming: 3 bases; J trimming: 5 bases; junction bases outside the gene matches: 12. Germline V gives CDR1 MNHEY, CDR2 SMNVEV (reference sequence). In DNA form, the CDR3 reads TGTGCCAGCAGTTTCCTCTTTCCTAGCGGGGGTCATACCGGGGAGCTGTTTTTT. Protein sequence: CASSFLFPSGGHTGELFF.

The chain uses TRBV7-2 and TRBJ1-2, with D unresolved. The CDR3 has 11 amino acids. CDR1 and CDR2 from the germline V gene are SGHTA and FQGNSA. With 5 bases removed from V and 4 bases from J, the gap between germline ends came to 5 bases. The CDR3 spells CASSPSYGYTF. DNA of the CDR3: TGTGCCAGCAGCCCCAGCTATGGCTACACCTTC.

The chain recombines TRBV19 with TRBJ2-7, with D possibly being TRBD2 (6 bases). Per the germline V gene, CDR1 is LNHDA and CDR2 is SQIVND (reference sequence). V gave up 6 bases and J gave up 4 bases, with 13 bases separating them. The CDR3 is 13 residues long. CDR3: CASRSGASYEQYF. CDR3 DNA: TGTGCCAGTAGATCGGGAGCGTCGTACGAGCAGTACTTC.

The rearrangement links TRBV2 to TRBJ2-1, with 10 bases identical to TRBD1. The V segment lost 10 bases and the J segment 8 bases; nucleotides outside the gene matches: 14. This CDR3 comprises 15 residues. Germline-derived CDR1 and CDR2 are SNHLY and FYNNEI. CDR3 nucleotide sequence: TGTGCCAACGTGGGACCGGGACAGGGGTTCGATGAGCAGTTCTTC. Its protein is CANVGPGQGFDEQFF.

The chain has TRBV6-4 and TRBJ1-1, with 7 bases aligning to TRBD1. Losses at the gene ends were 8 bases for V and 0 bases for J; bases not matched to a gene: 6. The CDR3 covers 14 residues. Germline V gene lookup returns CDR1 MRHNA and CDR2 SNTAGT. The CDR3 sequence: CASPTGTMNTEAFF. In DNA form, the CDR3 reads TGTGCCAGCCCGACAGGGACCATGAACACTGAAGCTTTCTTT.

The chain is built from TRBV27 and TRBJ1-1; 7 bases fit TRBD1. This CDR3 region has 15 residues. Germline V gene data show CDR1 as MNHEY and CDR2 as SMNVEV (reference sequence). The V gene end was trimmed by 5 bases and the J gene end by 4 bases; junction bases not matched to a gene: 10. The DNA of the CDR3 is TGTGCCAGCAGTCCCGGACAGGAATGGGTCACTGAAGCTTTCTTT. Encoded protein: CASSPGQEWVTEAFF.

The chain has TRBV15 and TRBJ2-3; D is ambiguous. Germline CDR1 LNHNV, CDR2 YYDKDF (reference sequence). Trimming removed 6 bases at V and 5 bases at J, with 18 bases between. The CDR3 spans 15 residues. The CDR3 DNA is TGTGCCACCAGGCCCGCGGCTAGTCGGTTAGATACGCAGTATTTT. This gives the protein CATRPAASRLDTQYF. Based on the CDR3 plus reference TRBV15 and TRBJ2-3, the full variable domain is DAMVIQNPRYQVTQFGKPVTLSCSQTLNHNVMYWYQQKSSQAPKLLFHYYDKDFNNEADTPDNFQSRRPNTSFCFLDIRSPGLGDTAMYLCATRPAASRLDTQYFGPGTRLTVL.

The genes are TRBV4-3 and TRBJ1-2, with D uncertain. The CDR3 runs to 13 residues. Germline V CDR1 and CDR2: LGHNA, YSLEER. V was pared by 0 bases and J by 1 base, with 3 bases between. CDR3: CASSQDLNYGYTF. DNA for the CDR3: TGCGCCAGCAGCCAAGACCTTAACTATGGCTACACCTTC.

CDR3 nucleotide sequence: TGTGCCAGCAGCTCTAGCGGGGGGGCCGCAGATACGCAGTATTTT. It specifies CASSSSGGAADTQYF. This chain joins TRBV7-7 and TRBJ2-3, with 12 bases fitting TRBD2. CDR3 length equals 15 residues. Germline values: CDR1 SSHAT, CDR2 FNYEAQ (reference sequence). J lost 4 bases, V lost 4 bases, and 3 bases had no gene match.

This chain uses TRBV6-4 with TRBJ2-3, with 8 bases aligning to TRBD2. The CDR3 contains 15 residues. With 5 bases clipped from V and 3 bases from J, the junction kept 7 bases outside the gene matches. CDR1 MRHNA and CDR2 SNTAGT come from the germline V gene. Here the CDR3 reads CASSSHSGETDTQYF. In DNA, the CDR3 is TGTGCCAGCAGTTCTCATAGCGGGGAGACAGATACGCAGTATTTT.

The rearrangement uses TRBV19 and TRBJ1-1; D not certain. CDR3 length: 13 residues. Trimming took 7 bases from V and 1 from J, leaving 10 bases between them. From germline, CDR1 is LNHDA and CDR2 SQIVND (reference sequence). The CDR3 nucleotides are TGTGCCAGTATCCTTGCGGGGAACACTGAAGCTTTCTTT. It translates to CASILAGNTEAFF.

This chain uses TRBV7-2 with TRBJ2-7, with 7 bases that match TRBD2. The CDR3 runs 15 residues. With 5 bases clipped from V and 0 bases from J, the junction kept 7 bases outside the gene matches. Germline lookup yields CDR1 SGHTA and CDR2 FQGNSA. CDR3: CASSPAGFSSYEQYF. In nucleotides, the CDR3 is TGTGCCAGCAGCCCAGCGGGGTTCAGCTCCTACGAGCAGTACTTC. The variable domain in full, with the rest retrieved from reference TRBV7-2 and TRBJ2-7, is GAGVSQSPSNKVTEKGKDVELRCDPISGHTALYWYRQSLGQGLEFLIYFQGNSAPDKSGLPSDRFSAERTGGSVSTLTIQRTQQEDSAVYLCASSPAGFSSYEQYFGPGTRLTVT.